This TCR beta chain was identified during a study of blood T cell repertoires in COVID-19. Study-wide context: Specimens from acute and convalescent COVID-19 originated in the United States, Italy and Spain. Sample material is recorded as cDNA or gDNA derived from T cells, B-cell-depleted T cells, or PBMCs.

In the source study's methods: Using reference gene primer amplification, nucleated cell counts were estimated. Profiling relied on immunoSEQ multiplex PCR, and the TCRdb table lists in-frame clones only, not all of them. Clone size and V and J calls were adopted from that table, with D and trimming inferred from the DNA. Of about 230,000 clones in the sample, 86% were seen once. CDR3 length: 16 amino acids. Trimming left V 2 bases short and J 1 base short, with 12 bases between. Germline loops: CDR1 SGHVS, CDR2 FQNEAQ. Enrolment of Seattle patients took place during active infection, and they were followed longitudinally.

The gene calls are TRBV7-8 and TRBJ1-3, with D possibly being TRBD1 (6 bases). The clonotype comes from a man aged 50 to 60 with COVID-19, enrolled during active disease. Sequenced input: peripheral blood. CDR3 amino acids: CASSLLGGYSGNTIYF. The CDR3 region has the DNA TGTGCCAGCAGCTTATTAGGGGGTTATTCTGGAAACACCATATATTTT.